The 7 T cell receptor beta chains listed next were all sequenced from one sample in a study of sequential checkpoint blockade in melanoma. Method: immunoSEQ multiplex PCR; TCRdb's copy keeps in-frame clones and lacks some. Found here are about 5,300 clones, around four fifths of them singletons; the top ten hold under 65%. As for treatment: randomized to nivolumab then ipilimumab (arm A) or the reverse (arm B). The input for sequencing was CD8+ T cells sorted from blood (inferred from file names), taken from a patient given nivolumab and ipilimumab in sequence. The source is a human donor with melanoma.

The chain employs TRBV6-5 and TRBJ2-7; maybe TRBD1 (6 bases). This CDR3 is built from 14 residues. With 6 bases removed from V and 4 bases from J, the gap between germline ends came to 16 bases. The germline V gene encodes CDR1 MNHEY and CDR2 SVGAGI. This CDR3 reads CASSKGGTGYEQYF. Written as DNA, the CDR3 is TGTGCCAGCAGCAAAGGGGGAACGGGTTACGAGCAGTACTTC.

The chain employs TRBV6-6 and TRBJ2-5; TRBD2 aligns across 7 bases. CDR3 size: 14 residues. Trimming removed 0 bases from V and 2 bases from J; junction bases left unmatched: 0. Germline V gene sequence: CDR1 MNHNY, CDR2 SVGAGI (reference sequence). CDR3 bases: TGTGCCAGCAGTTACTCGGGACTACAAGAGACCCAGTACTTC. It codes for CASSYSGLQETQYF.

This sequence joins TRBV9 and TRBJ1-1; no reliable D call. This CDR3 is built from 13 residues. Germline CDR1 SGDLS, CDR2 YYNGEE. V was trimmed by 0 bases and J by 8 bases, leaving 11 bases between them. The CDR3 nucleotides read TGTGCCAGCAGCGTAGCGGGTTTTGGGGAAGCTTTCTTT. Amino acid sequence: CASSVAGFGEAFF.

The chain has TRBV5-6 and TRBJ2-5, with 10 bases aligning to TRBD1. The CDR3 length is 14 residues. Germline V gene data show CDR1 as SGHDT and CDR2 as YYEEEE. The ends lost 4 bases at V and 4 bases at J; junction bases unmatched: 4. DNA of the CDR3: TGTGCCAGCAGCGGCGACAGGGGGCCAGAGACCCAGTACTTC. It codes for CASSGDRGPETQYF.

Turning to this clone: Other DNA sequences within the sample encode an identical CDR3. The chain's CDR3 is CASSLRTESPLHF. The CDR3 DNA sequence: TGTGCCAGCAGTCTACGGACAGAATCCCCCCTCCACTTT. The V gene is TRBV27, the J gene TRBJ1-6, with D possibly TRBD1 on 6 matching bases. CDR3 length: 13 amino acids. The germline CDR1 and CDR2 sequences are MNHEY and SMNVEV (reference sequence). V lost 5 bases and J lost 13, with 15 bases in between.

V is TRBV5-6 and J is TRBJ2-5; TRBD1 is a possible D gene (6 bases). The V end lost 2 bases, the J end lost 9 bases, and 17 bases lay between the germline ends. CDR3 length: 14 residues. From germline, CDR1 is SGHDT and CDR2 YYEEEE. This CDR3 reads CASSFYRDIEAQYF. In DNA, the CDR3 is TGTGCCAGCAGCTTCTACCGGGACATTGAGGCCCAGTACTTC.

The rearrangement uses TRBV5-4 and TRBJ2-1; TRBD2 matches at 13 bases. V lost 3 bases to trimming and J lost 9 bases; unmatched junction nucleotides: 12. Per germline, CDR1 SGHNT and CDR2 YYREEE (reference sequence). CDR3 length: 17 residues. The CDR3 DNA follows: TGTGCCAGCAGCTCATCGACTAGCGGGGGGCCAGTGGTTGAGCAGTTCTTC. It is translated as CASSSSTSGGPVVEQFF.